A single sample is the source of the 15 T cell receptor beta chains below, sequenced in a study of cytomegalovirus exposure and HLA in healthy donors. PCR employed 60 Vbeta and 13 Jbeta primers. Using immunoSEQ multiplex PCR, the repertoire was profiled, and TCRdb retains in-frame clones only, with some absent. The sample includes approximately 150,000 clones, around two thirds seen only once; the top ten take 8.5% to 12%. Sequenced material: PBMCs. These receptors were taken from a man aged 25 to 40 in good health and CMV-seropositive.

The gene calls are TRBV6-1 and TRBJ2-7; 11 nucleotides line up with TRBD2. Germline trimming cut 4 bases from V and 6 bases from J; bases unmatched to any gene: 17. The germline gives CDR1 MNHNS, CDR2 SASEGT. The CDR3 runs 18 residues. This CDR3 reads CASSVGGTSGGVGGEQYF. The CDR3 DNA sequence: TGTGCCAGCAGTGTGGGGGGGACTAGCGGAGGGGTGGGGGGCGAGCAGTACTTC.

This clone was observed a handful of times. The chain has TRBV5-1 and TRBJ1-3; the match to TRBD1 covers 8 bases. The CDR3 is 16 residues long. Germline V gene lookup returns CDR1 SGHRS and CDR2 YFSETQ. Unmatched junction bases numbered 7, after V lost 4 bases and J lost 1 base. Here the CDR3 reads CASSARQGTSGNTIYF. The CDR3 DNA reads TGCGCCAGCAGCGCACGACAGGGGACGTCTGGAAACACCATATATTTT.

This chain uses TRBV7-2 with TRBJ2-1; tentative D call: TRBD2 (6 bases). Germline CDR1 and CDR2: SGHTA and FQGNSA. V was trimmed by 5 bases and J by 0 bases, leaving 14 bases between them. This CDR3 spans 16 amino acids. The CDR3 nucleotides read TGTGCCAGCAGCCTTAGCGGTGCGAGCTCCTACAATGAGCAGTTCTTC. It is translated as CASSLSGASSYNEQFF.

The V gene is TRBV27, the J gene TRBJ2-1; a weak D match, TRBD2 (7 bases). Trimming stripped 2 bases from V and 3 bases from J, with 11 bases between. CDR1 is MNHEY, CDR2 SMNVEV, per germline (reference sequence). CDR3 size: 15 residues. CDR3 residues: CASSLGGANYNEQFF. The CDR3 DNA follows: TGTGCCAGCAGTTTAGGGGGGGCGAACTACAATGAGCAGTTCTTC.

The chain links TRBV5-1 to TRBJ2-3; 8 bases align to TRBD2. CDR1 and CDR2 (germline): SGHRS, YFSETQ. CDR3 length: 16 amino acids. J was trimmed by 1 base and V by 0 bases; bases with no gene match: 4. CDR3 sequence: CASSLVLAGGTDTQYF. The CDR3 coding sequence is TGCGCCAGCAGCTTGGTTCTAGCGGGCGGCACAGATACGCAGTATTTT.

The chain employs TRBV5-1 and TRBJ2-3; 10 bases line up with TRBD1. Per germline, CDR1 SGHRS and CDR2 YFSETQ. J lost 8 bases, V lost 2 bases, and 8 bases had no gene match. The CDR3 length is 15 residues. The chain's CDR3 is CASSFRDRGHSTQYF. The DNA for the CDR3 is TGCGCCAGCAGCTTCCGAGACAGGGGGCATTCTACGCAGTATTTT.

This sequence joins TRBV6-6 and TRBJ1-4, with 8 bases aligning to TRBD1. Germline assignment: CDR1 MNHNY and CDR2 SVGAGI (reference sequence). The CDR3 loop spans 16 amino acids. V was pared by 6 bases and J by 8 bases, with 14 bases of the junction left unmatched. CDR3 sequence: CASRLQLDRGNEKLFF. CDR3 in DNA: TGTGCCAGCAGACTCCAGCTCGACAGGGGCAACGAAAAACTGTTTTTT.

This rearrangement joins TRBV28 to TRBJ2-7; 7 bases fit TRBD2. CDR1 and CDR2 from the germline V gene are MDHEN and SYDVKM. The CDR3 spans 13 residues. After removal of 3 bases from V and 4 bases from J, the junction contained 3 bases not matched to a gene. The CDR3 here is CASSFGGGYEQYF. The CDR3 DNA reads TGTGCCAGCAGTTTTGGGGGAGGGTACGAGCAGTACTTC.

The V call is TRBV6-1, the J call TRBJ2-7, with TRBD1 matching over 9 bases. The V gene end was trimmed by 3 bases and the J gene end by 6 bases; junction bases not matched to a gene: 6. This CDR3 spans 14 amino acids. Per the germline V gene, CDR1 is MNHNS and CDR2 is SASEGT. CDR3 protein: CASSERDRVSEQYF. The CDR3, as DNA: TGTGCCAGCAGTGAGAGGGACAGGGTTTCCGAGCAGTACTTC.

This clone was found once. The chain has TRBV18 and TRBJ2-6; 7 bases match TRBD1. V shed 1 base and J 4 bases; nucleotides not matched to a gene: 7. Germline CDR1 KGHSH, CDR2 LQKENI. This CDR3 spans 17 amino acids. The CDR3 DNA follows: TGTGCCAGCTCACCACTGGACAGGTGGAGCGGGGCCAACGTCCTGACTTTC. This codes for CASSPLDRWSGANVLTF.

The rearrangement uses TRBV19 and TRBJ1-1; a possible D gene is TRBD1 (6 bases). Trimming shortened V by 4 bases and J by 7 bases, and 16 bases separated the two germline ends. From germline, CDR1 is LNHDA and CDR2 SQIVND (reference sequence). The CDR3 is 14 residues long. This CDR3 is CASSRTDYGVEAFF. CDR3 DNA: TGTGCCAGTAGTAGGACAGATTATGGGGTTGAAGCTTTCTTT. Combining the CDR3 with reference TRBV19 and TRBJ1-1 gives the whole variable domain DGGITQSPKYLFRKEGQNVTLSCEQNLNHDAMYWYRQDPGQGLRLIYYSQIVNDFQKGDIAEGYSVSREKKESFPLTVTSAQKNPTAFYLCASSRTDYGVEAFFGQGTRLTVV.

The V call is TRBV6-5, the J call TRBJ1-6; 7 bases fit TRBD1. J lost 7 bases, V lost 2 bases, and 2 bases had no gene match. This CDR3 has 14 residues. Germline-derived CDR1 and CDR2 are MNHEY and SVGAGI. In DNA, the CDR3 is TGTGCCAGCAGTTACAACAGGGGAAATTCACCCCTCCACTTT. Translated: CASSYNRGNSPLHF.

The genes are TRBV10-3 and TRBJ1-1; D call uncertain. CDR1 is ENHRY, CDR2 SYGVKD, per germline. This CDR3 is built from 13 residues. Deletions cut 6 bases from V and 1 base from J, with 9 bases between. The CDR3 region is CAIRQQENTEAFF. The DNA for the CDR3 is TGTGCCATCAGACAACAAGAGAACACTGAAGCTTTCTTT.

The chain links TRBV28 to TRBJ1-6; 9 positions match TRBD1. J was trimmed by 7 bases and V by 5 bases; bases with no gene match: 6. The CDR3 length is 15 residues. Germline V lookup: CDR1 MDHEN, CDR2 SYDVKM. The CDR3 nucleotides read TGTGCCAGCAGTCCGAGCGGGACAGGGAATTCACCCCTCCACTTT. This translates into CASSPSGTGNSPLHF.

This chain uses TRBV27 with TRBJ2-1, with 9 bases that match TRBD1. This CDR3 is built from 15 residues. Per the germline V gene, CDR1 is MNHEY and CDR2 is SMNVEV (reference sequence). V dropped 7 bases and J dropped 8; count of bases not matched to a gene: 12. DNA for the CDR3: TGTGCCAGCATACAAACAGGGGGCGCAGGGGATGAGCAGTTCTTC. Translated, it gives CASIQTGGAGDEQFF.